This T cell receptor (beta chain) was documented in a study of T cells in Graves' hyperthyroidism and ophthalmopathy. The ends were cut back, 1 base at V and 0 bases at J, with 15 bases in the middle. The CDR3 is 17 residues long. Germline CDR1 LGHNT, CDR2 FRNRAP. Authors of the study amplified TCR beta CDR3 regions from RNA transcripts. First-round RT-PCR of the TCR CDR3 relied on the HTBI primer set. TCRdb redid the calling of the multiplex PCR reads with MiXCR, one entry per CDR3 protein. The repertoire holds about 640,000 distinct CDR3 sequences, with about 15% as singletons. The gene calls are TRBV12-5 and TRBJ1-1; a possible D gene is TRBD1 (6 bases). Source material: blood. The TCR comes from a woman in her forties or fifties with Graves' ophthalmopathy. CDR3 coding DNA: TGTGCTAGTGGTTTGGGGTGGGCAGGACAGATGAACACTGAAGCTTTCTTT. Residues: CASGLGWAGQMNTEAFF.